This paragraph reports one TCR beta chain. This sample is part of a study of T cell repertoires in cytomegalovirus infection. MiXCR, run by TCRdb on the reads, gives a single entry per CDR3 protein. The data show fewer than 350,000 distinct CDR3 sequences, around a tenth seen once. Looked up from germline, CDR1 is DFQATT and CDR2 is SNEGSKA (reference sequence). V lost 4 bases and J lost 4; bases outside the gene matches: 2. The CDR3 sequence is 13 residues long. The chain couples TRBV20-1 to TRBJ2-2, with TRBD2 identical over 8 bases. The source is a human donor in good health (CMV status not recorded). Some clones in this sample may be carry-over from other donors' samples. The sequencing sample was made of PBMCs. In DNA form, the CDR3 reads TGCAGTGCTAAGAGCGGGGGCACCGGGGAGCTGTTTTTT. Translation gives CSAKSGGTGELFF.